This T cell receptor beta chain comes out of a study of lymphopenia after photon versus proton radiotherapy. Data came from immunoSEQ multiplex PCR; TCRdb stores just in-frame clones and leaves some out. The profile shows over 50,000 clones, 70% to 90% of them singletons. This clone was observed a single time. Looked up from germline, CDR1 is SGHRS and CDR2 is YFSETQ. The CDR3 loop spans 15 amino acids. The V gene end was trimmed by 3 bases and the J gene end by 1 base; junction bases not matched to a gene: 5. The sequence came from a man in his forties with gastric cancer. The chain joins TRBV5-1 to TRBJ1-1; 8 nucleotides match TRBD1. The sequencing used peripheral blood, collected from a patient treated with photon-based radiotherapy. The CDR3 DNA reads TGCGCCAGCAGCTGGACAGGGCTAGGGAACACTGAAGCTTTCTTT. Amino acids: CASSWTGLGNTEAFF. Variable domain in full (rest from reference TRBV5-1 and TRBJ1-1): KAGVTQTPRYLIKTRGQQVTLSCSPISGHRSVSWYQQTPGQGLQFLFEYFSETQRNKGNFPGRFSGRQFSNSRSEMNVSTLELGDSALYLCASSWTGLGNTEAFFGQGTRLTVV.